This TCR beta chain was captured in a study of cytomegalovirus exposure and HLA in healthy donors (dated by TCRdb to 2015 to 2018). Background on the whole study: According to a later analysis, the 120 or so validation repertoires were produced on the same platform as the approximately 620 repertoires of the first cohort. The aim of the study was to test whether cataloging public T cell receptors could identify signatures of past pathogen exposure. Besides the first cohort of roughly 640 subjects, a separate validation cohort made up of 120 different subjects was used. To predict cytomegalovirus infection status, the study brought together high-throughput TCR immunosequencing, statistical association of individual TCRs with disease status, and machine learning.

The donors belonged to the validation cohort of about 120 subjects, which was separate from the roughly 700-subject first cohort. Preparation of the library involved the immunoSEQ multiplex PCR assay. Regarding the original processing steps: To diagnose cytomegalovirus status from the catalog of TCR beta chain sequences, a statistical classification framework was built. Imported from immuneACCESS, the table was reduced by TCRdb to in-frame sequences with V and J called. These copies leave out some clones; in studies compared against another copy, an unresolved V gene accounts for under half, and the cause of the remainder is not known. The V and J calls and clone size were taken over from that table, and D and trimming were inferred from the DNA. The sample table holds around 200,000 clones, of which more than 65% were seen once. The ten largest clones represent 2.8% of the sample. This clone was detected a few times. The specificity of this receptor is unknown. Base qualities are missing; no much larger clone stands one base away.

The CDR3 covers 17 residues, taking in both the cysteine and the phenylalanine. The kept DNA is CDR3 alone, 51 bases in frame from the first base. Trimming leaves V shorter by 5 bases and J shorter by 3 bases, with the junction holding 12 bases beyond the gene matches. CDR1 and CDR2 (SEHNR, FQNEAQ) derive from the germline V gene (reference sequence). Study-wide conclusions, independent of this receptor: A later analysis found that TCRs clustered in the first cohort also tended to co-occur in the 120 validation repertoires, with 94% of cluster scores above 0. While some public TCRs were present in many individuals, most TCR sequences turned up only very rarely across donors. A total of fewer than 200 TCR beta chains were listed by the study as associated with cytomegalovirus. A later analysis had no HLA typing for the validation cohort, so co-occurrence there was scored across all 110 or so repertoires. Three of the identified cytomegalovirus-associated TCR beta chains were confirmed in vitro to be specific for cytomegalovirus antigens. The authors suggested that the approach could potentially be extended to other disease states and immunological phenotypes. The classifier was reported to diagnose cytomegalovirus status with high specificity and sensitivity in both the original and validation cohorts.

The specimen sequenced was PBMCs. This TCR came from a woman younger than 30 in good health and CMV-seropositive. The rearranged segments are TRBV7-9 and TRBJ1-2, and TRBD1 matches 10 of the central bases. CDR3 sequence: CASSVTTGGHGDYGYTF. The sequence in DNA is TGTGCCAGCAGCGTAACGACAGGGGGCCATGGGGACTATGGCTACACCTTC.